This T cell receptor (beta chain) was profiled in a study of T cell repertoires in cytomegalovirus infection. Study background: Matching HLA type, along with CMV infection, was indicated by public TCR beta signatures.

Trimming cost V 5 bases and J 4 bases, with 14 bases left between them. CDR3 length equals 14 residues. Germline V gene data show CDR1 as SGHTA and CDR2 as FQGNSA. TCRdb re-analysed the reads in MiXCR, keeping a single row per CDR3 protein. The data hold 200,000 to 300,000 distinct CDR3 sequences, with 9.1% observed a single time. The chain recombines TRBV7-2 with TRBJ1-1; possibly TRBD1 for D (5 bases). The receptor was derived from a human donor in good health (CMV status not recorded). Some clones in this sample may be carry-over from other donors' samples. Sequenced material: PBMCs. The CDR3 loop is CASSLPGVSTEAFF. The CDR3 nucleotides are TGTGCCAGCAGCCTTCCGGGGGTTAGCACTGAAGCTTTCTTT.